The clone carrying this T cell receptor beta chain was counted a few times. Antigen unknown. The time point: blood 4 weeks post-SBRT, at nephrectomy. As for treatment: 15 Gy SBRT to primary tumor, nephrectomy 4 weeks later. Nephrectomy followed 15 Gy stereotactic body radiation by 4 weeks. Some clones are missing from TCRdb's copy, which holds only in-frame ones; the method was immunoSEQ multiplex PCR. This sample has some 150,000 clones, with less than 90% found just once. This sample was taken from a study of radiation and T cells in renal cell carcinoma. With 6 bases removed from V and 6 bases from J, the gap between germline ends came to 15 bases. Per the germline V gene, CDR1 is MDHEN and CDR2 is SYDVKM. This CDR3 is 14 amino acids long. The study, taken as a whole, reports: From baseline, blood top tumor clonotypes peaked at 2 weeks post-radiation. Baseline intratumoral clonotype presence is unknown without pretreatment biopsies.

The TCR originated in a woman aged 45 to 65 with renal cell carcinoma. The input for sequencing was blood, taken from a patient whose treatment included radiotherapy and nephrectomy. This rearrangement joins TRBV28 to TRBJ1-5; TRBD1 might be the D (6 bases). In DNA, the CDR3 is TGTGCCAGCAGGACGGGGGCAGGGCTTCAGCCCCAGCATTTT. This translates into CASRTGAGLQPQHF.